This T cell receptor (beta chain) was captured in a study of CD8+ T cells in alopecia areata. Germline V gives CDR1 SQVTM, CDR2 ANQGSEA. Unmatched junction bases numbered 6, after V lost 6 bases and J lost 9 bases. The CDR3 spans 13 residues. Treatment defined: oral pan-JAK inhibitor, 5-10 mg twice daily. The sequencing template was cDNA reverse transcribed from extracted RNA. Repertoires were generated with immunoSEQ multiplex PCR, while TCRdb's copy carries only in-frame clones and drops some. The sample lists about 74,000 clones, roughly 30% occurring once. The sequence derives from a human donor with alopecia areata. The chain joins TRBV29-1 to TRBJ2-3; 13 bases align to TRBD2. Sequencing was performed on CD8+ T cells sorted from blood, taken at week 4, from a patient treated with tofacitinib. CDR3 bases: TGCAGCGTCCCTGGGACTAGCGGGAACACGCAGTATTTT. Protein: CSVPGTSGNTQYF.